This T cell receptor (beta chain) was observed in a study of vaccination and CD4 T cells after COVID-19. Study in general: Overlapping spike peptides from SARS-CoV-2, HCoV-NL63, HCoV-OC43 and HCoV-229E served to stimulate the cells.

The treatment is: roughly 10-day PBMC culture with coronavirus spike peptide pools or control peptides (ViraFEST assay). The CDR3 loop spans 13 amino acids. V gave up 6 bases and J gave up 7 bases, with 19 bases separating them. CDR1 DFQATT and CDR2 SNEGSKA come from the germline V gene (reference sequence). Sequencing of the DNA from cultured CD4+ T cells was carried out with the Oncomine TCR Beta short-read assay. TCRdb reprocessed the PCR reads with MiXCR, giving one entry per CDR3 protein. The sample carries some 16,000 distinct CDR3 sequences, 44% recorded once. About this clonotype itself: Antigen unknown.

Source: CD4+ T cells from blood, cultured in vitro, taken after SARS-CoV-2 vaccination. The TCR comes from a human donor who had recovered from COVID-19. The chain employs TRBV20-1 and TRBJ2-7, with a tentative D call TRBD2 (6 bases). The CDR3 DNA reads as TGCAGTGCACCGGGACTCCGGGCAGTTGAGCAGTACTTC. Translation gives CSAPGLRAVEQYF.